This T cell receptor (beta chain) was recovered during a study of T cell responses to AZD1222 COVID-19 vaccine. Study-level points and caveats: The sample set comprised mostly white British donors with more females, and clonal diversity was possibly underestimated.

With respect to this clone: The antigen is not known.

This CDR3 comprises 18 residues. Germline lookup yields CDR1 SGHAT and CDR2 FQNNGV. The V gene end was trimmed by 7 bases and the J gene end by 4 bases; junction bases not matched to a gene: 13. Method: immunoSEQ multiplex PCR; TCRdb's copy keeps in-frame clones and lacks some. The sample carries more than 100,000 clones, 93% recorded once. This chain joins TRBV11-2 and TRBJ2-3; TRBD2 matches 14 bases. The sequence derives from an adult in good health. This material consisted of peripheral blood, taken on day 0 of AZD1222 vaccination. CDR3 region: CASTPNGGLAGGADTQYF. CDR3 DNA sequence: TGTGCCAGCACCCCTAACGGCGGACTAGCGGGAGGCGCAGATACGCAGTATTTT.